These T cell receptor beta chains were read from a single sample in a study of cytomegalovirus exposure and HLA in healthy donors. The assay was immunoSEQ multiplex PCR, and TCRdb's table has in-frame clones only and misses some. Of about 73,000 clones listed, about 95% were seen once; the top ten hold roughly 1%. The source material was PBMCs. Receptors originate from a woman younger than 35 in good health and CMV-seronegative. Both conserved end residues are part of each CDR3. A D gene is named only where the DNA matches it firmly. Where a row states a size, it is once, few, many or the class of an expanded clone; other rows omit it.

length: 14; D: .; J: TRBJ2-2; V: TRBV9; size: .; CDR3: CASSVSTSTGELFF; DNA: TGTGCCAGCAGCGTGTCAACTTCGACCGGGGAGCTGTTTTTT
length: 12; D: .; J: TRBJ1-5; V: TRBV28; size: .; CDR3: CASSDTYQPQHF; DNA: TGTGCCAGCAGTGACACCTATCAGCCCCAGCATTTT
length: 15; D: .; J: TRBJ2-3; V: TRBV5-1; size: .; CDR3: CASRLVSGSTDTQYF; DNA: TGCGCCAGCCGCCTCGTTAGCGGAAGCACAGATACGCAGTATTTT
length: 14; D: TRBD1; J: TRBJ1-5; V: TRBV10-3; size: .; CDR3: CAISRQGPREPQHF; DNA: TGTGCCATCAGCCGACAGGGTCCAAGGGAGCCCCAGCATTTT
length: 15; D: .; J: TRBJ2-3; V: TRBV2; size: .; CDR3: CASSETTLSTDTQYF; DNA: TGTGCCAGCAGTGAGACTACTCTAAGCACAGATACGCAGTATTTT
length: 11; D: .; J: TRBJ1-2; V: TRBV6-1; size: .; CDR3: CASSGWAGYTF; DNA: TGTGCCAGCAGTGGCTGGGCTGGCTACACCTTC
length: 13; D: .; J: TRBJ1-1; V: TRBV6-4; size: .; CDR3: CASSSQVGTEAFF; DNA: TGTGCCAGCAGTAGCCAGGTGGGCACTGAAGCTTTCTTT
length: 15; D: TRBD2; J: TRBJ2-1; V: TRBV4-1; size: .; CDR3: CASSPLAENYNEQFF; DNA: TGCGCCAGCAGCCCACTAGCGGAGAATTACAATGAGCAGTTCTTC
length: 15; D: TRBD1; J: TRBJ1-1; V: TRBV4-3; size: .; CDR3: CASSQTGTGNTEAFF; DNA: TGCGCCAGCAGCCAAACCGGGACAGGGAACACTGAAGCTTTCTTT
length: 14; D: TRBD2; J: TRBJ2-7; V: TRBV10-3; size: once; CDR3: CAISGGALDGEQYF; DNA: TGTGCCATCAGCGGGGGGGCCTTGGACGGGGAGCAGTACTTC
length: 14; D: .; J: TRBJ2-1; V: TRBV7-2; size: .; CDR3: CASSLEVRNNEQFF; DNA: TGTGCCAGCAGCTTAGAGGTCAGGAACAATGAGCAGTTCTTC
length: 15; D: TRBD1; J: TRBJ2-3; V: TRBV4-2; size: .; CDR3: CASSPQGGLVDTQYF; DNA: TGTGCCAGCAGCCCCCAAGGGGGCTTGGTTGATACGCAGTATTTT
length: 14; D: TRBD2; J: TRBJ2-7; V: TRBV13; size: .; CDR3: CASSSGTRSVEQYF; DNA: TGTGCCAGCAGCTCCGGGACTAGGTCGGTCGAGCAGTACTTC
length: 15; D: TRBD1; J: TRBJ2-1; V: TRBV28; size: .; CDR3: CASSLPTDRGDEQFF; DNA: TGTGCCAGCAGTTTACCCACTGACAGGGGCGATGAGCAGTTCTTC
length: 14; D: .; J: TRBJ2-1; V: TRBV5-1; size: .; CDR3: CASKAPGTYNEQFF; DNA: TGCGCCAGCAAAGCACCGGGTACCTACAATGAGCAGTTCTTC
length: 15; D: .; J: TRBJ1-4; V: TRBV6-1; size: once; CDR3: CASSEVGSANEKLFF; DNA: TGTGCCAGCAGTGAAGTGGGGAGCGCTAATGAAAAACTGTTTTTT
length: 15; D: .; J: TRBJ2-2; V: TRBV19; size: .; CDR3: CASSIEGGRTGELFF; DNA: TGTGCCAGTAGTATAGAAGGAGGCCGAACCGGGGAGCTGTTTTTT
length: 16; D: .; J: TRBJ2-1; V: TRBV29-1; size: .; CDR3: CSVEDLVGARDNEQFF; DNA: TGCAGCGTTGAAGATCTTGTGGGGGCGCGGGACAATGAGCAGTTCTTC
length: 14; D: .; J: TRBJ1-1; V: TRBV19; size: .; CDR3: CASSIAWEGTEAFF; DNA: TGTGCCAGTAGTATAGCGTGGGAGGGCACTGAAGCTTTCTTT
length: 14; D: .; J: TRBJ1-1; V: TRBV6-5; size: .; CDR3: CASRLTISNTEAFF; DNA: TGTGCCAGCAGGTTGACAATCTCGAACACTGAAGCTTTCTTT
length: 14; D: .; J: TRBJ2-7; V: TRBV10-3; size: .; CDR3: CAISESQDTPQQYF; DNA: TGTGCCATCAGTGAGTCACAGGACACCCCCCAACAGTACTTC
length: 14; D: TRBD1; J: TRBJ2-1; V: TRBV9; size: .; CDR3: CASSIGTGGNEQFF; DNA: TGTGCCAGCAGCATCGGGACAGGGGGCAATGAGCAGTTCTTC